The sequence of this T cell receptor (beta chain) was determined in a study of T cell responses to AZD1222 COVID-19 vaccine. The CDR3 length is 12 residues. The germline CDR1 and CDR2 sequences are MDHEN and SYDVKM. The V gene end was trimmed by 6 bases and the J gene end by 10 bases; junction bases not matched to a gene: 7. Profiled with immunoSEQ multiplex PCR; TCRdb holds only in-frame clones, not every one. Here the sample spans about 130,000 clones, more than 85% being singletons. This receptor was taken from an adult in good health. The sample consisted of peripheral blood, taken on day 0 of AZD1222 vaccination. V gene TRBV28 combines with J gene TRBJ1-2, with 8 bases lining up with TRBD1. Here the CDR3 reads CASSSGGLIYTF. CDR3 bases: TGTGCCAGCAGCTCAGGGGGCCTTATCTACACCTTC.